The 20 T cell receptor beta chains in this list originate from one sample, sequenced in a study of beta chain features in type 1 diabetes. The whole isolated RNA underwent reverse transcription, so sequencing captured expressed TCRB transcripts. Only in-frame clones appear in the TCRdb table, and some are missing; sequencing was by immunoSEQ multiplex PCR. The sample has 360,000 or so clones, about 18% seen once. The sequenced material came from naive CD4+ T cells from blood. Every receptor here comes from a young woman in good health.

This clone turned up a few times. V is TRBV2 and J is TRBJ1-2, with D hard to call. The V gene's germline CDR1 is SNHLY and CDR2 FYNNEI. Trimming took 6 bases from V and 3 from J, leaving 11 bases between them. CDR3 size: 13 residues. CDR3 DNA sequence: TGTGCCAGCAGCGGGGAGCAGGACTATGGCTACACCTTC. This gives the protein CASSGEQDYGYTF.

In this sample, this clone turned up a few times. The chain uses TRBV5-1 and TRBJ2-7; no firm D call. Trimming removed 0 bases at V and 5 bases at J, with 12 bases between. Germline CDR1 SGHRS, CDR2 YFSETQ. This CDR3 contains 14 residues. The CDR3 loop reads CASSLGQVKDEQYF. For the CDR3, the DNA is TGCGCCAGCAGCTTGGGGCAGGTCAAGGACGAGCAGTACTTC. The full variable domain, its missing parts supplied by reference TRBV5-1 and TRBJ2-7, is KAGVTQTPRYLIKTRGQQVTLSCSPISGHRSVSWYQQTPGQGLQFLFEYFSETQRNKGNFPGRFSGRQFSNSRSEMNVSTLELGDSALYLCASSLGQVKDEQYFGPGTRLTVT.

This clone was observed a single time. The gene calls are TRBV4-2 and TRBJ2-3, with 8 bases lining up with TRBD2. The CDR3 runs to 17 residues. Germline CDR1 and CDR2: LGHNA and YNFKEQ. The ends lost 1 base at V and 4 bases at J; junction bases unmatched: 10. The CDR3 coding sequence is TGTGCCAGCAGCCAAGTGAGCGGAGCGGGAGTGGCAGATACGCAGTATTTT. It yields the protein CASSQVSGAGVADTQYF.

This clone was recorded a few times. This chain joins TRBV30 and TRBJ1-2; TRBD1 matches at 8 bases. With V trimmed by 3 bases and J by 5 bases, 14 bases remained unmatched. This CDR3 comprises 16 residues. Per the germline V gene, CDR1 is GTSNPN and CDR2 is SVGIG (reference sequence). CDR3 in DNA: TGTGCCTGGAGCGGTACGGGACAGGCCCTGAGATATGGCTACACCTTC. This sequence encodes CAWSGTGQALRYGYTF.

The gene calls are TRBV5-4 and TRBJ2-7, with 9 bases lining up with TRBD1. V trimming: 6 bases; J trimming: 6 bases; junction bases outside the gene matches: 1. Germline V lookup: CDR1 SGHNT, CDR2 YYREEE (reference sequence). The CDR3 sequence is 11 residues long. The CDR3 is CASNRGREQYF. The CDR3, as DNA: TGTGCCAGCAACAGGGGGCGCGAGCAGTACTTC.

V gene TRBV11-2 combines with J gene TRBJ2-1; 8 positions match TRBD1. The CDR3 loop spans 15 amino acids. V dropped 5 bases and J dropped 3; count of bases not matched to a gene: 6. Germline V gene lookup returns CDR1 SGHAT and CDR2 FQNNGV. The CDR3 coding sequence is TGTGCCAGCAGCCCTCTCAGGGGGCTCTACAATGAGCAGTTCTTC. This translates into CASSPLRGLYNEQFF. Supplemented by reference TRBV11-2 and TRBJ2-1, the full variable domain reads EAGVAQSPRYKIIEKRQSVAFWCNPISGHATLYWYQQILGQGPKLLIQFQNNGVVDDSQLPKDRFSAERLKGVDSTLKIQPAKLEDSAVYLCASSPLRGLYNEQFFGPGTRLTVL.

CDR3 sequence: CARQGALNTEAFF. The CDR3 DNA reads TGTGCCAGACAGGGGGCTTTAAACACTGAAGCTTTCTTT. This sequence joins TRBV2 and TRBJ1-1; 9 bases align to TRBD1. V was pared by 9 bases and J by 2 bases, with 4 bases of the junction left unmatched. The CDR3 runs to 13 residues. Germline CDR1 reads SNHLY; CDR2 reads FYNNEI.

This chain links TRBV7-9 with TRBJ2-7; 8 bases match TRBD1. This CDR3 is built from 15 residues. Germline V lookup: CDR1 SEHNR, CDR2 FQNEAQ (reference sequence). The V gene end was trimmed by 1 base and the J gene end by 1 base; junction bases not matched to a gene: 3. The CDR3 sequence: CASSLGRQGSYEQYF. DNA for the CDR3: TGTGCCAGCAGCTTAGGTCGACAGGGGTCCTACGAGCAGTACTTC. The full variable domain, with the rest looked up from reference TRBV7-9 and TRBJ2-7, is DTGVSQNPRHKITKRGQNVTFRCDPISEHNRLYWYRQTLGQGPEFLTYFQNEAQLEKSRLLSDRFSAERPKGSFSTLEIQRTEQGDSAMYLCASSLGRQGSYEQYFGPGTRLTVT.

V usage is TRBV5-4 and J usage is TRBJ2-5; TRBD1 aligns across 9 bases. The length of the CDR3 is 16 residues. J gave up 5 bases and V 4 bases, and 12 bases lay outside the gene matches. Germline CDR1 and CDR2: SGHNT and YYREEE (reference sequence). The CDR3 reads CASSLLQGAGVETQYF. The CDR3 nucleotides read TGTGCCAGCAGCCTATTACAGGGGGCAGGAGTGGAGACCCAGTACTTC. Filled out from reference TRBV5-4 and TRBJ2-5, the complete variable domain reads ETGVTQSPTHLIKTRGQQVTLRCSSQSGHNTVSWYQQALGQGPQFIFQYYREEENGRGNFPPRFSGLQFPNYSSELNVNALELDDSALYLCASSLLQGAGVETQYFGPGTRLLVL.

The table lists this clone with a few counts. CDR3 residues: CATSRVRDRGLDTQYF. CDR3 nucleotide sequence: TGTGCCACCAGCAGAGTCCGGGACAGGGGTCTCGATACGCAGTATTTT. V usage is TRBV15 and J usage is TRBJ2-3; 10 positions agree with TRBD1. The CDR3 has 16 amino acids. Per germline, CDR1 LNHNV and CDR2 YYDKDF (reference sequence). The trim removed 1 base at V and 6 bases at J, leaving 7 bases unmatched.

This clone showed up just a few times. The chain joins TRBV27 to TRBJ1-5; TRBD1 might be the D (5 bases). V gave up 3 bases and J gave up 0 bases, with 9 bases separating them. The CDR3 runs 15 residues. Per germline, CDR1 MNHEY and CDR2 SMNVEV (reference sequence). The chain's CDR3 is CASSLGLNSNQPQHF. Here the CDR3 DNA reads TGTGCCAGCAGTTTGGGGCTCAATAGCAATCAGCCCCAGCATTTT.

The chain employs TRBV7-9 and TRBJ2-3; perhaps TRBD2 as D (5 bases). The V gene lost 2 bases and the J gene lost 4 bases, with 10 bases spanning the gap. This CDR3 has 14 amino acids. Germline lookup yields CDR1 SEHNR and CDR2 FQNEAQ (reference sequence). Written as DNA, the CDR3 is TGTGCCAGCAGCTTATCCGGGGAGCCAGATACGCAGTATTTT. It codes for CASSLSGEPDTQYF.

This clone was recorded a few times. This rearrangement joins TRBV11-3 to TRBJ1-1; the D gene is possibly TRBD1 (5 bases). The germline V gene encodes CDR1 SGHNT and CDR2 YENEEA. The CDR3 spans 14 residues. V dropped 10 bases and J dropped 1 base, with 16 bases sitting between them. The CDR3 spells CAITHGQGNTEAFF. Written as DNA, the CDR3 is TGTGCCATCACCCACGGGCAGGGGAACACTGAAGCTTTCTTT.

V gene TRBV2 combines with J gene TRBJ1-2; D perhaps matches TRBD1 (5 bases). The CDR3 runs 13 residues. Germline CDR1 and CDR2: SNHLY and FYNNEI. Trimming stripped 2 bases from V and 8 bases from J, with 12 bases between. CDR3 in amino acids: CASSEQGMPGYTF. The CDR3 DNA follows: TGTGCCAGCAGTGAACAGGGTATGCCCGGCTACACCTTC. The complete variable domain, with remaining parts taken from reference TRBV2 and TRBJ1-2, reads EPEVTQTPSHQVTQMGQEVILRCVPISNHLYFYWYRQILGQKVEFLVSFYNNEISEKSEIFDDQFSVERPDGSNFTLKIRSTKLEDSAMYFCASSEQGMPGYTFGSGTRLTVV.

This chain joins TRBV7-2 and TRBJ1-2, with D maybe TRBD1 (5 bases). The CDR3 has 15 amino acids. Germline CDR1 is SGHTA and CDR2 is FQGNSA. Trimming cost V 5 bases and J 3 bases, with 16 bases left between them. In nucleotides, the CDR3 is TGTGCCAGCAGCCCGTTGGGGGGATCGGACTATGGCTACACCTTC. It encodes CASSPLGGSDYGYTF.

A few counts support this clone. V usage is TRBV7-2 and J usage is TRBJ1-5; TRBD1 might be the D (5 bases). V was trimmed by 1 base and J by 10 bases, leaving 14 bases between them. Germline V lookup: CDR1 SGHTA, CDR2 FQGNSA. CDR3 length equals 14 residues. CDR3 bases: TGTGCCAGCAGCTTAGAAGGTGCGACAGCACCCCAGCATTTT. It translates to CASSLEGATAPQHF. The full variable domain, in which reference TRBV7-2 and TRBJ1-5 provide the parts outside the CDR3, is GAGVSQSPSNKVTEKGKDVELRCDPISGHTALYWYRQSLGQGLEFLIYFQGNSAPDKSGLPSDRFSAERTGGSVSTLTIQRTQQEDSAVYLCASSLEGATAPQHFGDGTRLSIL.

The chain has TRBV7-3 and TRBJ2-3; D possibly corresponds to TRBD2 (7 bases). Germline V gene sequence: CDR1 SGHTA, CDR2 FQGTGA. The V end was cut by 4 bases, the J end by 5 bases, with 10 bases between. This CDR3 comprises 13 residues. CDR3 DNA sequence: TGTGCCAGCAGCTCGGGGGGCTTAGATACGCAGTATTTT. Its protein is CASSSGGLDTQYF. Based on the CDR3 plus reference TRBV7-3 and TRBJ2-3, the full variable domain is GAGVSQTPSNKVTEKGKYVELRCDPISGHTALYWYRQSLGQGPEFLIYFQGTGAADDSGLPNDRFFAVRPEGSVSTLKIQRTERGDSAVYLCASSSGGLDTQYFGPGTRLTVL.

The chain links TRBV7-3 to TRBJ2-5, with 9 bases identical to TRBD1. Losses at the gene ends were 2 bases for V and 5 bases for J; bases not matched to a gene: 6. Looked up from germline, CDR1 is SGHTA and CDR2 is FQGTGA. The length of the CDR3 is 15 residues. The CDR3 is CASSLGGTGRETQYF. Written as DNA, the CDR3 is TGTGCCAGCAGCTTAGGGGGGACAGGGAGGGAGACCCAGTACTTC.

V is TRBV7-9 and J is TRBJ1-4; D remains ambiguous. The CDR3 contains 14 residues. The germline V gene has CDR1 SEHNR and CDR2 FQNEAQ (reference sequence). V was clipped by 4 bases and J by 4 bases, with 10 bases between them. The chain's CDR3 is CASSWRLGNEKLFF. As DNA, the CDR3 is TGTGCCAGCAGCTGGCGGCTCGGTAATGAAAAACTGTTTTTT.

This clone was seen more than once but under ten times. The chain couples TRBV5-6 to TRBJ2-7; 8 bases map to TRBD1. J lost 2 bases, V lost 3 bases, and 13 bases had no gene match. The CDR3 spans 17 residues. The V gene's germline CDR1 is SGHDT and CDR2 YYEEEE. DNA of the CDR3: TGTGCCAGCAGCTCGTTAGGACCGGGACAGGCTACCTACGAGCAGTACTTC. Encoded protein: CASSSLGPGQATYEQYF.